This paragraph reports one T cell receptor beta chain. This clone was observed a handful of times. Its target antigen remains unknown. Base qualities are not recorded, but no much larger clone differs from it by a single base. These data originate in a study of metastatic and nonmetastatic thyroid tumors (dated by TCRdb to 2018 to 2020). For the study in its entirety: Repertoires from peripheral blood and from tumor or nodule tissue samples of malignant and benign thyroid patients were compared. Overall study outcomes, separate from this receptor: In both blood and tumor samples, TCR beta diversity was reported to be significantly higher in malignant tumors than in benign nodules.

V is pared back by 6 bases and J by 3 bases, with 14 bases lying between the germline termini. Counted from cysteine to phenylalanine, this CDR3 has 14 amino acids. The only DNA kept is the CDR3, 42 bases in frame from the first base. The germline V gene encodes CDR1 MNHNS and CDR2 SASEGT. The library came from PCR. Sequencing instrument: Illumina HiSeq 4000. The TCR beta-chain CDR3 region of each patient was profiled by high-throughput sequencing. As for the authors' bioinformatics: Drawing on CDR3 differences between clinicopathological groups, the researchers built a classifier meant to tell apart patients with distant-metastatic papillary thyroid cancer. Repertoire diversity was assessed with the Shannon index, and tumor-blood repertoire similarity with the Morisita-Horn index. TCRdb reanalyzed the raw reads on its own, using fastp at Q25 for trimming and MiXCR for clone calling, and kept in-frame beta chains. TCRdb's processing, not the study's, gives the V and J calls here. Recorded for this sample are approximately 6,300 clones; less than 20% of them occurred a single time. Jointly, the top ten make up 6% to 7.5% of the sample.

None of the patients had been given any treatment before thyroid surgery. Using T-cell receptor beta sequencing, the researchers looked back retrospectively at clinical samples from patients, gathered between about 2011 and 2019. This sequence uses TRBV6-1 and TRBJ1-2, with no confidently assigned D gene. The sequence was obtained from a female donor with papillary thyroid cancer or a benign thyroid nodule (not recorded which). Some clones in this sample may be carry-over from other donors' samples. Sequenced: adjacent normal tissue. The nucleotide sequence reads as follows: TGTGCCAGCAGAGACCCGCGGGGAGACTATGGCTACACCTTC. Translation gives CASRDPRGDYGYTF.